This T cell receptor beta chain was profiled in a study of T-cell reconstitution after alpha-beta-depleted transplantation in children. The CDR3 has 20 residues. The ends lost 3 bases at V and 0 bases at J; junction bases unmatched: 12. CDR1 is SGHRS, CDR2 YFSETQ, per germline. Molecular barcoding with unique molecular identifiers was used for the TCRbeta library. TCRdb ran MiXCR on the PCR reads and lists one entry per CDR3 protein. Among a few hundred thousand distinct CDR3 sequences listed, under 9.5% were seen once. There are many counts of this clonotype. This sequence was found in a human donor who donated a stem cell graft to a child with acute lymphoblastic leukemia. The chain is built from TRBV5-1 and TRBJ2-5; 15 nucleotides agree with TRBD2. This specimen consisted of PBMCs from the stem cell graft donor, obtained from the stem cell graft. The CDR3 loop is CASSYGLGTSGGMYQETQYF. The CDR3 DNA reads TGCGCCAGCAGCTACGGACTCGGGACTAGCGGGGGGATGTACCAAGAGACCCAGTACTTC.